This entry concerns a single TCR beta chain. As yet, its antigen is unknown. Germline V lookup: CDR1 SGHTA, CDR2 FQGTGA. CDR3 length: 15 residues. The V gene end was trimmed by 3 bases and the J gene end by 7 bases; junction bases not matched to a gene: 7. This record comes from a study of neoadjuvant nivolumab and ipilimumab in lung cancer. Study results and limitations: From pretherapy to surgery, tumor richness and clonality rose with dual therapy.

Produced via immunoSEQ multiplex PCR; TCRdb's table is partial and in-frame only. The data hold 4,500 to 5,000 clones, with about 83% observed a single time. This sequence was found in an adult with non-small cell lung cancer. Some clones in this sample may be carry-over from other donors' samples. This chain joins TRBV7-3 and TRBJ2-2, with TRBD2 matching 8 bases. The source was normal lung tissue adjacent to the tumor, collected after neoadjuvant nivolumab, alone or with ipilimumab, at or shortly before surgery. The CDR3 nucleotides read TGTGCCAGCAGCTTCGGAAGCGGGAGCATCGGGGAGCTGTTTTTT. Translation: CASSFGSGSIGELFF.